The 23 T cell receptor beta chains in this list originate from one sample, sequenced in a study of OX40 agonist ivuxolimab in advanced cancers. Generated by immunoSEQ multiplex PCR, the TCRdb table keeps only in-frame clones and is missing some. The repertoire holds approximately 16,000 clones, about 80% seen once, with 35% in the top ten. This specimen was CD4+ or CD8+ T cells sorted from blood, taken in a trial of the OX40 agonist ivuxolimab. These receptors all come from an adult with an advanced solid tumor such as melanoma, head and neck, liver or kidney cancer.

This clone has only one observation. J is TRBJ1-1 and V is TRBV11-2; weak D call: TRBD1 (6 bases). The ends were cut back, 3 bases at V and 5 bases at J, with 10 bases in the middle. The CDR3 is made up of 13 amino acids. Germline CDR1 SGHAT, CDR2 FQNNGV. The CDR3 DNA follows: TGTGCCAGCAGCTTTTTTGACAGGACTGAAGCTTTCTTT. It encodes CASSFFDRTEAFF. Full variable domain (outside the CDR3, taken from reference TRBV11-2 and TRBJ1-1): EAGVAQSPRYKIIEKRQSVAFWCNPISGHATLYWYQQILGQGPKLLIQFQNNGVVDDSQLPKDRFSAERLKGVDSTLKIQPAKLEDSAVYLCASSFFDRTEAFFGQGTRLTVV.

The rearrangement uses TRBV7-9 and TRBJ2-1, with TRBD2 matching over 7 bases. Germline CDR1 reads SEHNR; CDR2 reads FQNEAQ (reference sequence). Germline trimming cut 7 bases from V and 9 bases from J; bases unmatched to any gene: 6. This CDR3 comprises 12 residues. CDR3 bases: TGTGCCAGCACCCCCGGACTAGTTGAGCAGTTCTTC. It is translated as CASTPGLVEQFF.

The chain joins TRBV5-1 to TRBJ1-1; possibly TRBD1 for D (6 bases). The CDR3 runs 16 residues. V lost 4 bases and J lost 5, with 21 bases in between. Germline CDR1 SGHRS, CDR2 YFSETQ. CDR3: CASSQDTRGAWTEAFF. The DNA for the CDR3 is TGCGCCAGCAGCCAGGACACCCGGGGGGCATGGACTGAAGCTTTCTTT.

This chain joins TRBV9 and TRBJ2-7; D not resolved. The V end was cut by 5 bases, the J end by 5 bases, with 14 bases between. CDR1 and CDR2 from the germline V gene are SGDLS and YYNGEE. The CDR3 consists of 13 residues. CDR3 region: CASSGSGADEQYF. CDR3 DNA sequence: TGTGCCAGCAGTGGGTCCGGTGCCGACGAGCAGTACTTC.

The CDR3 nucleotides read TGTGCCAGCAGTTTCTCCCTCTCCCACTACGAGCAGTACTTC. Translating gives CASSFSLSHYEQYF. This chain joins TRBV27 and TRBJ2-7, with D hard to call. The CDR3 is 14 residues long. Germline loops: CDR1 MNHEY, CDR2 SMNVEV (reference sequence). V lost 3 bases, J lost 3 bases, and 12 bases lay in between.

V and J are TRBV29-1 and TRBJ1-3; D remains ambiguous. This CDR3 has 14 amino acids. Germline CDR1 is SQVTM and CDR2 is ANQGSEA. Trimming took 0 bases from V and 3 from J, leaving 9 bases between them. The CDR3 loop is CSVEDSGNGNTIYF. The CDR3 region has the DNA TGCAGCGTTGAAGATTCCGGGAATGGAAACACCATATATTTT. Full variable domain (remainder filled in from reference TRBV29-1 and TRBJ1-3): SAVISQKPSRDICQRGTSLTIQCQVDSQVTMMFWYRQQPGQSLTLIATANQGSEATYESGFVIDKFPISRPNLTFSTLTVSNMSPEDSSIYLCSVEDSGNGNTIYFGEGSWLTVV.

The chain employs TRBV23-1 and TRBJ2-7, with D tentatively TRBD1 (6 bases). TRBV23-1 is an open reading frame whose function is uncertain. V was pared by 6 bases and J by 2 bases, with 11 bases between. This CDR3 has 13 amino acids. CDR3 sequence reads: CASRQGRTYEQYF. CDR3 DNA: TGCGCCAGCAGACAGGGACGAACCTACGAGCAGTACTTC.

V and J are TRBV19 and TRBJ1-2, with a weak D call TRBD1 (6 bases). CDR3 size: 14 residues. The ends were cut back, 1 base at V and 6 bases at J, with 12 bases in the middle. CDR1 is LNHDA, CDR2 SQIVND, per germline (reference sequence). In DNA, the CDR3 is TGTGCCAGTAGTATAGGTGGGACATTGGATGGCTACACCTTC. As protein: CASSIGGTLDGYTF.

V and J are TRBV5-6 and TRBJ1-2, with D perhaps matching TRBD1 (5 bases). Germline loops: CDR1 SGHDT, CDR2 YYEEEE. The CDR3 has 17 residues. V gave up 4 bases and J gave up 3 bases, with 22 bases separating them. The CDR3 DNA is TGTGCCAGCAGCACGGGGATCCGGGACCGAGCTGACTATGGCTACACCTTC. It translates to CASSTGIRDRADYGYTF.

The rearrangement uses TRBV7-2 and TRBJ2-3, with a weak D call TRBD1 (5 bases). Germline CDR1 reads SGHTA; CDR2 reads FQGNSA. Deletions cut 5 bases from V and 2 bases from J, with 5 bases between. The CDR3 extends over 12 amino acids. Here the CDR3 reads CASSGATDTQYF. The CDR3 DNA reads TGTGCCAGCAGCGGGGCCACAGATACGCAGTATTTT.

CDR3 loop: CASSLVTGLLYEQYF. The CDR3 nucleotides are TGCGCCAGCAGCTTGGTCACAGGGCTTCTGTACGAGCAGTACTTC. The chain employs TRBV5-1 and TRBJ2-7, with a tentative D call TRBD1 (6 bases). The CDR3 is made up of 15 amino acids. From germline, CDR1 is SGHRS and CDR2 YFSETQ. V was trimmed by 0 bases and J by 4 bases, leaving 14 bases between them.

The chain links TRBV10-3 to TRBJ2-1; weak D call: TRBD1 (5 bases). This CDR3 has 13 residues. V was clipped by 6 bases and J by 5 bases, with 11 bases between them. Germline V gene data show CDR1 as ENHRY and CDR2 as SYGVKD. As DNA, the CDR3 is TGTGCCATCAGGCAGGGAATCAACAATGAGCAGTTCTTC. Amino acid sequence: CAIRQGINNEQFF.

This chain links TRBV7-2 with TRBJ2-2; no reliable D call. Trimming took off 4 bases at V and 5 bases at J, with 17 bases between the two ends. Germline CDR1 reads SGHTA; CDR2 reads FQGNSA. The CDR3 has 16 amino acids. The CDR3 loop reads CASSSRPVGLTGELFF. CDR3 nucleotide sequence: TGTGCCAGCAGCTCTAGACCCGTAGGGCTGACCGGGGAGCTGTTTTTT.

The chain is built from TRBV2 and TRBJ2-1, with D possibly being TRBD1 or TRBD2 (6 bases each). Germline CDR1 SNHLY, CDR2 FYNNEI. This CDR3 has 16 residues. The ends were cut back, 7 bases at V and 3 bases at J, with 19 bases in the middle. The CDR3 is CASIGPGANGYNEQFF. The CDR3 DNA follows: TGTGCCAGCATCGGTCCGGGGGCTAACGGCTACAATGAGCAGTTCTTC.

V and J are TRBV4-2 and TRBJ2-7; the D gene is possibly TRBD2 (6 bases). This CDR3 region has 16 residues. In germline, CDR1 is LGHNA, CDR2 YNFKEQ. V lost 0 bases, J lost 2 bases, and 14 bases lay in between. The CDR3 loop is CASSQDDSGVAYEQYF. CDR3 in DNA: TGTGCCAGCAGCCAAGATGATTCGGGGGTGGCCTACGAGCAGTACTTC.

The CDR3 DNA sequence: TGTGCCAGCAGCGGGACCGAGGGGCGCGGCTATGGCTACACCTTC. Residues: CASSGTEGRGYGYTF. This rearrangement joins TRBV9 to TRBJ1-2, with a possible D match to TRBD1 (5 bases). Germline loops: CDR1 SGDLS, CDR2 YYNGEE. V lost 3 bases, J lost 4 bases, and 16 bases lay in between. CDR3 size: 15 residues.

This clone was counted many times. This chain joins TRBV4-2 and TRBJ1-5; D ambiguous. The CDR3 loop spans 15 amino acids. Germline V gene lookup returns CDR1 LGHNA and CDR2 YNFKEQ. The V end lost 5 bases, the J end lost 2 bases, and 13 bases lay between the germline ends. CDR3 in amino acids: CASSVYFGGNQPQHF. The CDR3 DNA is TGTGCCAGCAGCGTCTATTTTGGCGGCAATCAGCCCCAGCATTTT.

The rearrangement joins TRBV7-3 to TRBJ2-7; D remains ambiguous. The length of the CDR3 is 12 residues. Deletions cut 5 bases from V and 1 base from J, with 6 bases between. In germline, CDR1 is SGHTA, CDR2 FQGTGA. The CDR3 reads CASSDASYEQYF. The CDR3 DNA reads as TGTGCCAGCAGCGACGCATCCTACGAGCAGTACTTC.

V gene TRBV27 combines with J gene TRBJ2-7; D gene uncertain. The CDR3 covers 16 residues. The germline V gene has CDR1 MNHEY and CDR2 SMNVEV (reference sequence). Between the trimmed V and J ends, which lost 1 base and 1 base, there was a span of 14 bases. CDR3 nucleotide sequence: TGTGCCAGCAGTTTATTCATCGGGTCGCGATCCTACGAGCAGTACTTC. It specifies CASSLFIGSRSYEQYF.

The rearrangement uses TRBV5-6 and TRBJ2-7; D remains unclear. This CDR3 spans 13 amino acids. V lost 1 base to trimming and J lost 3 bases, with 8 bases between them. Per germline, CDR1 SGHDT and CDR2 YYEEEE. This CDR3 is CASSLNKGYEQYF. The CDR3, as DNA: TGTGCCAGCAGCTTGAATAAGGGCTACGAGCAGTACTTC. The variable domain in full, with the rest retrieved from reference TRBV5-6 and TRBJ2-7, is DAGVTQSPTHLIKTRGQQVTLRCSPKSGHDTVSWYQQALGQGPQFIFQYYEEEERQRGNFPDRFSGHQFPNYSSELNVNALLLGDSALYLCASSLNKGYEQYFGPGTRLTVT.

In this sample, this clone is medium-sized. The chain uses TRBV6-1 and TRBJ1-3, with D possibly TRBD1 on 5 matching bases. Germline-derived CDR1 and CDR2 are MNHNS and SASEGT. V shed 1 base and J shed 0 bases, with 7 bases lying between them. The CDR3 has 15 amino acids. CDR3 residues: CASSEDDSSGNTIYF. The CDR3 bases are TGTGCCAGCAGTGAAGACGACAGCTCTGGAAACACCATATATTTT.

In nucleotides, the CDR3 is TGTGCCAGCACTCCCAAAAACTCAGATACGCAGTATTTT. Translating gives CASTPKNSDTQYF. The chain carries TRBV28 and TRBJ2-3, with D unclear. Germline CDR1 MDHEN, CDR2 SYDVKM. The CDR3 has 13 amino acids. V dropped 7 bases and J dropped 4 bases, with 12 bases sitting between them.

Concerning this clone itself: Possible read error: a much larger clone is one base away. The chain is built from TRBV27 and TRBJ1-1, with 8 bases that match TRBD1. J lost 1 base, V lost 4 bases, and 2 bases had no gene match. The CDR3 has 14 residues. Germline V CDR1 and CDR2: MNHEY, SMNVEV (reference sequence). CDR3 bases: TGTGCCAGCAGTTATACAGGGGGGAACACTGAAGCTTTCTTT. The encoded protein is CASSYTGGNTEAFF.